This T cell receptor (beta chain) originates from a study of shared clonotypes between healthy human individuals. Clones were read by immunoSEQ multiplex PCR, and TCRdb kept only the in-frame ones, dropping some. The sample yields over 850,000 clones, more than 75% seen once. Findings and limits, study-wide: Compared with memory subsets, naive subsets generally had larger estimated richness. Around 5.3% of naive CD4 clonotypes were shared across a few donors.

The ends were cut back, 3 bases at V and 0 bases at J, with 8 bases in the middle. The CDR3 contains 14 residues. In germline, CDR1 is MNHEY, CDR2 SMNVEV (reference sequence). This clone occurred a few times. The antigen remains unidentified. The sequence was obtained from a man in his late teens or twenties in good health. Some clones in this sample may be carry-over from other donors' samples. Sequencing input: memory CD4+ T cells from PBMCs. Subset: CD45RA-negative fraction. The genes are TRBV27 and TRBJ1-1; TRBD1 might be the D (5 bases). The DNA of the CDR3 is TGTGCCAGCAGTTTGAACAGGCTGAACACTGAAGCTTTCTTT. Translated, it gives CASSLNRLNTEAFF.